The next 31 T cell receptor beta chains were all read from a single sample in a study of T-cell reconstitution after alpha-beta-depleted transplantation in children. The TCRbeta library incorporated unique molecular identifiers. TCRdb itself ran the PCR reads through MiXCR, one entry per CDR3 protein. The sample shows hundreds of thousands of distinct CDR3 sequences, roughly 15% of them seen only once. The material sequenced was PBMCs from the stem cell graft donor, taken from the stem cell graft. These receptors were taken from a human donor who donated a stem cell graft to a child with acute myeloid leukemia.

The chain combines TRBV4-2 with TRBJ1-1; no clear D. Germline V gene data show CDR1 as LGHNA and CDR2 as YNFKEQ. V was pared by 4 bases and J by 1 base, with 7 bases between. The CDR3 extends over 13 amino acids. The CDR3 region is CASSPVPNTEAFF. Here the CDR3 DNA reads TGTGCCAGCAGCCCTGTTCCGAACACTGAAGCTTTCTTT.

The chain recombines TRBV12-3 or TRBV12-4 with TRBJ2-2; D gene ambiguous. V was trimmed by 6 bases and J by 2 bases, leaving 10 bases between them. This CDR3 has 14 amino acids. DNA for the CDR3: TGTGCCAGCAGAGTCATTATCAACACCGGGGAGCTGTTTTTT. Translating it yields CASRVIINTGELFF.

This clonotype was seen a few times. V usage is TRBV11-1 and J usage is TRBJ2-7; no definite D call. This CDR3 region has 12 residues. Trimming left V 4 bases short and J 6 bases short, with 10 bases between. Germline CDR1 and CDR2: SGHAT and FQDESV (reference sequence). The CDR3 DNA is TGTGCCAGCAGCTCAGACCGGGCCGAGCAGTACTTC. Its translation: CASSSDRAEQYF.

The V call is TRBV5-1, the J call TRBJ1-6, with TRBD1 identical over 7 bases. The CDR3 runs 18 residues. Germline trimming cut 3 bases from V and 7 bases from J; bases unmatched to any gene: 16. CDR1 is SGHRS and CDR2 is YFSETQ in the germline V gene. This CDR3 reads CASSSGTVGVEANSPLHF. The CDR3, as DNA: TGCGCCAGCAGCTCCGGGACAGTTGGGGTTGAAGCAAATTCACCCCTCCACTTT.

In its sample, this clonotype was seen many times. The chain combines TRBV10-3 with TRBJ2-1; 9 bases agree with TRBD2. The germline V gene has CDR1 ENHRY and CDR2 SYGVKD. V lost 2 bases and J lost 2; bases outside the gene matches: 4. This CDR3 is 16 amino acids long. The CDR3 reads CAISEGASGAYNEQFF. In nucleotides, the CDR3 is TGTGCCATCAGTGAGGGGGCTAGCGGGGCCTACAATGAGCAGTTCTTC.

The table lists this clonotype with a few counts. This chain uses TRBV20-1 with TRBJ2-1; TRBD1 matches at 7 bases. In germline, CDR1 is DFQATT, CDR2 SNEGSKA (reference sequence). The CDR3 extends over 15 amino acids. With 6 bases clipped from V and 3 bases from J, the junction kept 11 bases outside the gene matches. CDR3: CSASPGTAFYNEQFF. CDR3 coding DNA: TGCAGTGCGAGCCCCGGGACAGCCTTCTACAATGAGCAGTTCTTC.

For this clonotype: This likely traces to a read error, being one base from a far larger clone. The chain is built from TRBV6-2 or TRBV6-3 and TRBJ2-7; tentatively, D is TRBD1 (5 bases). This CDR3 spans 14 amino acids. CDR1 is MNHEY, CDR2 SVGEGT, per germline. This chain's CDR3 is CARSYGQGSYEQYF. For the CDR3, the DNA is TGTGCCAGGAGTTACGGGCAGGGCTCCTACGAGCAGTACTTC.

This clonotype turned up a few times. The CDR3 reads CASSPQSSAGELFF. The CDR3 DNA reads TGTGCCAGCAGCCCCCAGTCGTCCGCCGGGGAGCTGTTTTTT. The chain employs TRBV7-9 and TRBJ2-2; D gene ambiguous. The ends were cut back, 5 bases at V and 6 bases at J, with 13 bases in the middle. Germline V gene data show CDR1 as SEHNR and CDR2 as FQNEAQ (reference sequence). This CDR3 contains 14 residues.

This clonotype was recorded at least ten times. The genes are TRBV18 and TRBJ2-7; D is perhaps TRBD2 (6 bases). The ends were cut back, 0 bases at V and 6 bases at J, with 15 bases in the middle. This CDR3 spans 15 amino acids. The germline gives CDR1 KGHSH, CDR2 LQKENI. The CDR3 here is CASSPPGGGVGEQYF. The CDR3 DNA reads TGTGCCAGCTCACCACCCGGAGGAGGGGTTGGCGAGCAGTACTTC.

This clonotype was picked up one time. The V and J genes are TRBV20-1 and TRBJ1-5; 9 nucleotides agree with TRBD1. V trimming: 7 bases; J trimming: 11 bases; junction bases outside the gene matches: 18. Per germline, CDR1 DFQATT and CDR2 SNEGSKA (reference sequence). The CDR3 totals 15 residues. The CDR3 nucleotides are TGCAGTGTTAAGGGGGACAGGGATTTTCTAGGGTCCCAGCATTTT. Protein: CSVKGDRDFLGSQHF.

This clonotype was seen many times. The V gene is TRBV7-3, the J gene TRBJ2-7; D uncertain. CDR3 length: 14 amino acids. Germline CDR1 reads SGHTA; CDR2 reads FQGTGA. Between the trimmed V and J ends, which lost 5 bases and 0 bases, there was a span of 11 bases. The CDR3 sequence: CASSPRPGSYEQYF. The CDR3 region has the DNA TGTGCCAGCAGCCCTCGGCCTGGCTCCTACGAGCAGTACTTC.

This clonotype was seen at least ten times. The chain has TRBV29-1 and TRBJ2-5; D is perhaps TRBD1 (6 bases). The CDR3 is 13 amino acids. The V end lost 7 bases, the J end lost 4 bases, and 16 bases lay between the germline ends. Germline V gene sequence: CDR1 SQVTM, CDR2 ANQGSEA. Written as DNA, the CDR3 is TGCAGCGGGGGACAAGGGGCCGTAGAGACCCAGTACTTC. It translates to CSGGQGAVETQYF.

At least ten counts were recorded for this clonotype. The rearrangement links TRBV12-3 or TRBV12-4 to TRBJ1-5; weak D call: TRBD1 (5 bases). The CDR3 contains 12 residues. Deletions cut 5 bases from V and 7 bases from J, with 9 bases between. This CDR3 reads CASSPGPQPQHF. Written as DNA, the CDR3 is TGTGCCAGCAGTCCGGGACCCCAGCCCCAGCATTTT.

This clonotype was observed at least ten times. The chain has TRBV20-1 and TRBJ1-2, with TRBD1 matching 8 bases. Germline V gene lookup returns CDR1 DFQATT and CDR2 SNEGSKA (reference sequence). CDR3 size: 13 residues. V trimming: 6 bases; J trimming: 6 bases; junction bases outside the gene matches: 9. CDR3 nucleotide sequence: TGCAGTGCGGACCGGGACAGGATAGATGGCTACACCTTC. Protein product: CSADRDRIDGYTF.

This clonotype was picked up many times. The genes are TRBV29-1 and TRBJ2-1; TRBD2 matches at 8 bases. Losses at the gene ends were 7 bases for V and 4 bases for J; bases not matched to a gene: 6. CDR3 size: 13 residues. Per the germline V gene, CDR1 is SQVTM and CDR2 is ANQGSEA. This chain's CDR3 is CSASGGQYNEQFF. CDR3 nucleotide sequence: TGCAGCGCGTCGGGAGGGCAGTACAATGAGCAGTTCTTC.

This clonotype was seen at least ten times. This rearrangement joins TRBV29-1 to TRBJ2-1; D uncertain. The CDR3 covers 12 residues. The V gene lost 7 bases and the J gene lost 3 bases, with 10 bases spanning the gap. Germline-derived CDR1 and CDR2 are SQVTM and ANQGSEA. The CDR3 DNA reads as TGCAGCGGCCAACAACGCTACAATGAGCAGTTCTTC. The encoded protein is CSGQQRYNEQFF.

J is TRBJ1-2 and V is TRBV11-2; possible D gene TRBD1, 6 bases. CDR3 length: 13 amino acids. The germline V and J ends were trimmed by 3 bases and 8 bases, with 13 bases remaining between them. Germline CDR1 and CDR2: SGHAT and FQNNGV. CDR3 sequence reads: CASSLGDITGYTF. Written as DNA, the CDR3 is TGTGCCAGCAGCTTGGGGGACATTACCGGCTACACCTTC.

This clonotype was seen more than once but under ten times. The V gene is TRBV28, the J gene TRBJ2-7; TRBD2 matches 8 bases. Looked up from germline, CDR1 is MDHEN and CDR2 is SYDVKM. The CDR3 has 14 residues. J lost 2 bases, V lost 8 bases, and 8 bases had no gene match. CDR3 sequence reads: CASDRRGDPYEQYV. In DNA, the CDR3 is TGTGCCAGCGATCGGCGGGGGGACCCCTACGAGCAGTACGTC.

Ten or more counts support this clonotype. V usage is TRBV7-2 and J usage is TRBJ2-1; D remains unclear. This CDR3 spans 11 amino acids. Germline lookup yields CDR1 SGHTA and CDR2 FQGNSA. Trimming stripped 5 bases from V and 8 bases from J, with 7 bases between. Written as DNA, the CDR3 is TGTGCCAGCAGCCCCCACGATGAGCAGTTCTTC. Translated, it gives CASSPHDEQFF.

There are many counts of this clonotype. This chain uses TRBV7-2 with TRBJ1-1, with D perhaps TRBD1 (5 bases). V was trimmed by 2 bases and J by 6 bases, leaving 13 bases between them. The CDR3 covers 14 residues. The germline CDR1 and CDR2 sequences are SGHTA and FQGNSA. As DNA, the CDR3 is TGTGCCAGCAGCTTATGGGTCAGGGCGGCTGAAGCTTTCTTT. Translation gives CASSLWVRAAEAFF. Combining the CDR3 with reference TRBV7-2 and TRBJ1-1 gives the whole variable domain GAGVSQSPSNKVTEKGKDVELRCDPISGHTALYWYRQSLGQGLEFLIYFQGNSAPDKSGLPSDRFSAERTGGSVSTLTIQRTQQEDSAVYLCASSLWVRAAEAFFGQGTRLTVV.

This clonotype was observed many times. The genes are TRBV20-1 and TRBJ2-7; D is possibly TRBD1 (7 bases). Between the trimmed V and J ends, which lost 4 bases and 4 bases, there was a span of 20 bases. Germline-derived CDR1 and CDR2 are DFQATT and SNEGSKA (reference sequence). The CDR3 spans 15 residues. The CDR3 loop reads CSAIQGGTASYEQYF. The CDR3 DNA sequence: TGCAGTGCTATACAAGGCGGGACAGCATCATACGAGCAGTACTTC.

This clonotype occurred many times. The chain carries TRBV20-1 and TRBJ2-3, with 8 bases matching TRBD2. V shed 3 bases, J shed 3 bases, and the junction held 8 bases outside the gene matches. There are 15 residues in the CDR3. Germline V gives CDR1 DFQATT, CDR2 SNEGSKA (reference sequence). CDR3 sequence reads: CSARSTSGRTDTQYF. The CDR3 DNA reads as TGCAGTGCTAGGTCAACTAGCGGAAGAACAGATACGCAGTATTTT.

This clonotype was seen more than once but under ten times. The CDR3 DNA follows: TGCAGTGCTAGGTCGGGGACAGGGGGCCAAGAGACCCAGTACTTC. Amino acids: CSARSGTGGQETQYF. The J gene is TRBJ2-5, the V gene TRBV20-1; 11 bases align to TRBD1. Trimming removed 3 bases from V and 1 base from J; junction bases left unmatched: 4. The V gene's germline CDR1 is DFQATT and CDR2 SNEGSKA (reference sequence). The CDR3 contains 15 residues.

The sample holds many counts of this clonotype. J is TRBJ1-1 and V is TRBV20-1; D may be TRBD1 (6 bases). Germline CDR1 is DFQATT and CDR2 is SNEGSKA (reference sequence). This CDR3 region has 14 residues. V lost 8 bases and J 0 bases, leaving 16 bases between the germline ends. CDR3 bases: TGCAGTCCGATAGGGGGAGCGATGAACACTGAAGCTTTCTTT. This gives the protein CSPIGGAMNTEAFF.

This chain links TRBV7-3 with TRBJ2-5; no reliable D call. The CDR3 extends over 13 amino acids. Trimming took off 0 bases at V and 4 bases at J, with 6 bases between the two ends. Per germline, CDR1 SGHTA and CDR2 FQGTGA. The CDR3 reads CASSLTFRETQYF. For the CDR3, the DNA is TGTGCCAGCAGCTTAACGTTTCGAGAGACCCAGTACTTC.

This clonotype was picked up many times. The chain links TRBV7-2 to TRBJ2-5, with 7 bases that match TRBD2. The V and J ends lost 3 bases and 2 bases, in that order; junction bases with no gene match: 3. The CDR3 runs to 14 residues. Germline CDR1 and CDR2: SGHTA and FQGNSA. The CDR3 DNA reads as TGTGCCAGCAGCTTTTCCGGGGGGCAAGAGACCCAGTACTTC. It encodes CASSFSGGQETQYF.

This clonotype came up many times. The V call is TRBV12-3 or TRBV12-4, the J call TRBJ1-2, with D possibly TRBD1 on 5 matching bases. This CDR3 is built from 13 residues. The V and J ends lost 5 bases and 8 bases respectively, with 15 bases between them. The CDR3 bases are TGTGCCAGCAGTCACCGGGACGGGGCGGGCTACACCTTC. It translates to CASSHRDGAGYTF.

This clonotype was picked up a small number of times. The rearrangement joins TRBV7-9 to TRBJ2-7; possible D gene TRBD1, 5 bases. V lost 6 bases and J lost 3, with 9 bases in between. The CDR3 has 12 residues. Germline CDR1 is SEHNR and CDR2 is FQNEAQ (reference sequence). The CDR3 DNA is TGTGCCAGCAGTCCGACAGTCTACGAGCAGTACGTC. Residues: CASSPTVYEQYV.

The table lists this clonotype with many counts. This rearrangement joins TRBV20-1 to TRBJ2-5; 7 positions match TRBD2. Trimming at V came to 0 bases and at J to 5 bases, leaving 6 bases not matched to a gene. Germline values: CDR1 DFQATT, CDR2 SNEGSKA (reference sequence). This CDR3 has 14 residues. The CDR3 DNA follows: TGCAGTGCTAGAGACTTACTAGCGCTCGAGACCCAGTACTTC. It yields the protein CSARDLLALETQYF.

This clonotype showed up many times. The chain is built from TRBV29-1 and TRBJ1-2; D perhaps matches TRBD1 (6 bases). The CDR3 runs 13 residues. The germline V gene has CDR1 SQVTM and CDR2 ANQGSEA. V was cut by 0 bases and J by 5 bases, with 10 bases left in between. The CDR3 sequence is CSVEDRGGYGYTF. CDR3 sequence (DNA): TGCAGCGTTGAAGATAGGGGGGGGTATGGCTACACCTTC.

This clonotype was recorded a few times. The chain recombines TRBV5-1 with TRBJ2-5; possible D gene TRBD1, 6 bases. The germline CDR1 and CDR2 sequences are SGHRS and YFSETQ. The CDR3 is 12 residues long. Trimming cost V 3 bases and J 5 bases, with 8 bases left between them. The CDR3 DNA is TGCGCCAGCAGCTCCGACAGGGAGACCCAGTACTTC. Protein: CASSSDRETQYF.